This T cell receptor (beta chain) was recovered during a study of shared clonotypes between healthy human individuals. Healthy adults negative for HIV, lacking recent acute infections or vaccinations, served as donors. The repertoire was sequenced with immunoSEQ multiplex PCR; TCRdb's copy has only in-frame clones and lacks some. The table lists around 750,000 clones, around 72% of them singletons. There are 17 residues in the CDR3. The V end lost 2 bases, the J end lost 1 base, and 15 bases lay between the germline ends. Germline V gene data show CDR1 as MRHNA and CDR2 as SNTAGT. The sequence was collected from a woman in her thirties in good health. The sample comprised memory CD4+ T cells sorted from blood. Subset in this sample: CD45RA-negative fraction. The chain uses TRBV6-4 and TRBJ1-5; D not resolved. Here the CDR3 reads CASSDGRGMKSNQPQHF. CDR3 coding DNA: TGTGCCAGCAGTGACGGGCGTGGGATGAAGAGCAATCAGCCCCAGCATTTT.